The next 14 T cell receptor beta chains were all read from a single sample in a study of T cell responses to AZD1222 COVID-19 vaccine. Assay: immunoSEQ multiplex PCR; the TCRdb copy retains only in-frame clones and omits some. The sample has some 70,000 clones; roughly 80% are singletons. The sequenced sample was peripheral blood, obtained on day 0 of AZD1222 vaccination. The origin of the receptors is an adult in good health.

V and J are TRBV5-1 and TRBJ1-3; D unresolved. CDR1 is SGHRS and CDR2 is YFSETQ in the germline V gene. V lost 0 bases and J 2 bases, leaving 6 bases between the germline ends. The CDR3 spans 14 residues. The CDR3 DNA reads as TGCGCCAGCAGCTTGGAGGGTCCTGGAAACACCATATATTTT. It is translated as CASSLEGPGNTIYF.

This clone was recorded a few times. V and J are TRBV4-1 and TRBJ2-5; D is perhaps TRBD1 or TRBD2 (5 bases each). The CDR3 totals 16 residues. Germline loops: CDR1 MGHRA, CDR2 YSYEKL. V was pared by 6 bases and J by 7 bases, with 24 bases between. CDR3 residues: CASSQPGTSLEGTQYF. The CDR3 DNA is TGCGCCAGCAGTCAGCCTGGGACGTCCTTGGAAGGGACCCAGTACTTC.

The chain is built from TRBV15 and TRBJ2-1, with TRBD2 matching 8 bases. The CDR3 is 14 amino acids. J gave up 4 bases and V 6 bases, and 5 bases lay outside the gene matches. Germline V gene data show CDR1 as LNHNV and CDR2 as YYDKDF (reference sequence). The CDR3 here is CATSLAGRYNEQFF. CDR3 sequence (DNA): TGTGCCACCAGTTTAGCGGGGAGGTACAATGAGCAGTTCTTC.

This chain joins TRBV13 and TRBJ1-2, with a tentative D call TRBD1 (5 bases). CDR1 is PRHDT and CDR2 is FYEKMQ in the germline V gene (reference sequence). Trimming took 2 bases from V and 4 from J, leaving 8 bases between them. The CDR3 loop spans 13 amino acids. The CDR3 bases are TGTGCCAGCAGCTTATTTCAGGGCTATGGCTACACCTTC. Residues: CASSLFQGYGYTF.

DNA for the CDR3: TGCGCCAGCAGTCGAGGGGGCTTAAATGAAAAACTGTTTTTT. The encoded protein is CASSRGGLNEKLFF. The rearrangement links TRBV5-1 to TRBJ1-4, with 7 positions matching TRBD1. V shed 5 bases and J 5 bases; nucleotides not matched to a gene: 6. The CDR3 spans 14 residues. In germline, CDR1 is SGHRS, CDR2 YFSETQ.

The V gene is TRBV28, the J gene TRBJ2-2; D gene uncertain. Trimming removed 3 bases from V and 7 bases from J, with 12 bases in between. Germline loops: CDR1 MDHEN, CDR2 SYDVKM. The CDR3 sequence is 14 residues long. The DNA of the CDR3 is TGTGCCAGCAGTTTTACATTAGTTAACGGGGAGCTGTTTTTT. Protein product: CASSFTLVNGELFF.

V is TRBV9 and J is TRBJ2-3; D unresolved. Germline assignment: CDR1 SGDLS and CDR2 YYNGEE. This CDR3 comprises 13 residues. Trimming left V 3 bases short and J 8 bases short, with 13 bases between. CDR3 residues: CASSGRRDPTQYF. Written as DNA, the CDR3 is TGTGCCAGCAGCGGCCGAAGGGATCCTACGCAGTATTTT.

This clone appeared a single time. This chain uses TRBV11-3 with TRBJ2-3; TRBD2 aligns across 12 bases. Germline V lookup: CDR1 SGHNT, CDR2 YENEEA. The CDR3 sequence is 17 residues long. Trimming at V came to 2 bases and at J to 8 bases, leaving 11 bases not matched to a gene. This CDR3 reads CASSLTPSGGVGGTQYF. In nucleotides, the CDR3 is TGTGCCAGCAGCTTAACCCCTAGCGGGGGGGTCGGGGGTACGCAGTATTTT.

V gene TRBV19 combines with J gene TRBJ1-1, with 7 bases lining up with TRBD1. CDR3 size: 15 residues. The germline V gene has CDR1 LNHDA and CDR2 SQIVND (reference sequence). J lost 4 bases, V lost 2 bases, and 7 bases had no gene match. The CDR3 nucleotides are TGTGCCAGTAGTATACTGTGGGCAGGGGGCACTGAAGCTTTCTTT. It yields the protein CASSILWAGGTEAFF.

In DNA, the CDR3 is TGTGCCAGCAGAGTTGGGGGAGAGACCCAGTACTTC. Translated, it gives CASRVGGETQYF. V usage is TRBV28 and J usage is TRBJ2-5; D might be TRBD1 or TRBD2, each matching 5 bases. Germline V gene sequence: CDR1 MDHEN, CDR2 SYDVKM. The CDR3 is made up of 12 amino acids. With 6 bases removed from V and 4 bases from J, the gap between germline ends came to 9 bases.

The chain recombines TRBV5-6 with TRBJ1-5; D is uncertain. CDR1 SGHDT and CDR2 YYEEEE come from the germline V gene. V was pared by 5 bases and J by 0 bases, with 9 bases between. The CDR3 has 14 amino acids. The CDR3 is CASSLQNSNQPQHF. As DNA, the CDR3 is TGTGCCAGCAGTTTACAGAATAGCAATCAGCCCCAGCATTTT.

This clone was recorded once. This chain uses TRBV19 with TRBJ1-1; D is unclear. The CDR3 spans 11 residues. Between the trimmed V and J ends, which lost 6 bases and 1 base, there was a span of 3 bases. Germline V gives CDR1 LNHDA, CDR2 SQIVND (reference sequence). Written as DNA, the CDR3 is TGTGCCAGTAGGGAGAACACTGAAGCTTTCTTT. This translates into CASRENTEAFF.

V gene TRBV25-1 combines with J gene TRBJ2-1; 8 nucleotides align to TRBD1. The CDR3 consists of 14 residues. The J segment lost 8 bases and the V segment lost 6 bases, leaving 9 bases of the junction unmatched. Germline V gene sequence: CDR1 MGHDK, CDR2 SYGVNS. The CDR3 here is CASRVRTGIDEQFF. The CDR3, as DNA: TGTGCCAGCAGGGTAAGGACAGGGATCGATGAGCAGTTCTTC.

The CDR3 loop is CASTETGGTGELFF. The DNA for the CDR3 is TGTGCCAGCACAGAGACAGGGGGCACCGGGGAGCTGTTTTTT. The J gene is TRBJ2-2, the V gene TRBV6-5; 9 nucleotides match TRBD1. V shed 7 bases and J 4 bases; nucleotides not matched to a gene: 4. The germline V gene encodes CDR1 MNHEY and CDR2 SVGAGI. This CDR3 has 14 amino acids.